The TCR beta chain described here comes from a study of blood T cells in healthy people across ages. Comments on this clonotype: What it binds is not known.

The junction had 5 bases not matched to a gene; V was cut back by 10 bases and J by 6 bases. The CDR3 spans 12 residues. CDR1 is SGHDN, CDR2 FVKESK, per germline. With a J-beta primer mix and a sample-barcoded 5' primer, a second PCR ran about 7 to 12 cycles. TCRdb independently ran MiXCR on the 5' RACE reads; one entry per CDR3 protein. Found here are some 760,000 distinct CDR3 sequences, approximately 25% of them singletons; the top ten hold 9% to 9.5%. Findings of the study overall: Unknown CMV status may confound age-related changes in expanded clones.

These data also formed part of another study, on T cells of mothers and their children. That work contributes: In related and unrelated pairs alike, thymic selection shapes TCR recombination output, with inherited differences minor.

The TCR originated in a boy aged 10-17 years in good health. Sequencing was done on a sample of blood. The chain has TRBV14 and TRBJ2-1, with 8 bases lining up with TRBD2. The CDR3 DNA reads TGTGCCATCGGGACTAGTCGCAATGAGCAGTTCTTC. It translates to CAIGTSRNEQFF.